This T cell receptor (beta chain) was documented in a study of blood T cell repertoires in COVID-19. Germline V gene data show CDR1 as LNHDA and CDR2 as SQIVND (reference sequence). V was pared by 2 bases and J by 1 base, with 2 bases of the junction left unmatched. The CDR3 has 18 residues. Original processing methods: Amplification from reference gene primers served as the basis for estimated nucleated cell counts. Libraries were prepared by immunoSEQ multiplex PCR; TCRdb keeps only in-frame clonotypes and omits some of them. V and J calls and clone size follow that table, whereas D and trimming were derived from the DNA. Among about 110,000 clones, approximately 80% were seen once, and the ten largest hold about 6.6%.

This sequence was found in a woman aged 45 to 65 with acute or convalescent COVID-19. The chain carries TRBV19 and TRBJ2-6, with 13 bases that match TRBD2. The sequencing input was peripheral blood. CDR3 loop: CASSIRTSGGSGANVLTF. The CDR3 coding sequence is TGTGCCAGTAGTATAAGGACTAGCGGGGGTTCTGGGGCCAACGTCCTGACTTTC. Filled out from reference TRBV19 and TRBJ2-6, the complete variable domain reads DGGITQSPKYLFRKEGQNVTLSCEQNLNHDAMYWYRQDPGQGLRLIYYSQIVNDFQKGDIAEGYSVSREKKESFPLTVTSAQKNPTAFYLCASSIRTSGGSGANVLTFGAGSRLTVL.